This T cell receptor (beta chain) was observed in a study of PD-1 blockade in classical Hodgkin lymphoma. Whole-study context: Once every 2 weeks, patients received intravenous nivolumab at 3 mg/kg.

Assay used: immunoSEQ multiplex PCR; TCRdb lists only in-frame clones, some missing. The sample comprises tens of thousands of clones, roughly 80% of which are singletons, and about a fifth rests with the top ten. The sample holds a few counts of this clone. What it recognizes is unknown. This sample's time point: cycle 4 day 1 (C4D1), after around six weeks of nivolumab. All trial patients relapsed after autologous stem cell transplantation. The germline V gene has CDR1 MNHNY and CDR2 SVGAGI (reference sequence). CDR3 length: 16 residues. The junction had 13 bases not matched to a gene; V was cut back by 7 bases and J by 5 bases. Broader study findings: Relative to healthy donors, newly diagnosed patients reportedly had lower baseline TCR diversity, which was reported as lower still in relapsed/refractory patients.

This sample comprised peripheral blood mononuclear cells (PBMCs), obtained before the fourth cycle of nivolumab. The chain employs TRBV6-6 and TRBJ1-1; 10 bases line up with TRBD1. This TCR derives from a human donor with classical Hodgkin lymphoma. CDR3 sequence: CASTSYAGTGVTEAFF. The CDR3 region has the DNA TGTGCCAGCACCTCATATGCCGGGACAGGGGTGACTGAAGCTTTCTTT.